The 8 T cell receptor beta chains below all came from one sample that was sequenced in a study of T-cell reconstitution after alpha-beta-depleted transplantation in children. As it was prepared, the TCRbeta library received unique molecular identifiers. TCRdb analysed the PCR reads with MiXCR anew, one entry per CDR3 protein. The sample holds around 450,000 distinct CDR3 sequences, roughly 17% seen once. Material: PBMCs, mostly from graft donor cells, obtained 360 days after TCRalphabeta/CD19-depleted stem cell transplant. The source of these receptors is a boy younger than two who had a stem cell transplant for Wiskott-Aldrich syndrome, so the T cells may come from the graft donor.

The chain recombines TRBV3-1 with TRBJ2-1; D not resolved. The CDR3 contains 12 residues. Trimming pared 3 bases from V and 8 bases from J, leaving 8 bases between. The germline V gene has CDR1 LGHDT and CDR2 YNNKEL (reference sequence). CDR3: CASSHLGDEQFF. DNA of the CDR3: TGTGCCAGCAGCCATTTAGGCGATGAGCAGTTCTTC.

The chain is built from TRBV10-1 and TRBJ2-1; D is perhaps TRBD2 (6 bases). CDR1 WNHNN and CDR2 SYGVQD come from the germline V gene (reference sequence). Trimming took 2 bases from V and 7 from J, leaving 15 bases between them. The CDR3 loop spans 15 amino acids. In DNA, the CDR3 is TGCGCCAGCAGTGAGGTCTCGGGAGCGGAAAATGAGCAGTTCTTC. Its translation is CASSEVSGAENEQFF.

This clonotype has more than one count but fewer than ten. This chain links TRBV27 with TRBJ2-4; 10 bases agree with TRBD1. The CDR3 length is 13 residues. Germline CDR1 MNHEY, CDR2 SMNVEV (reference sequence). The V gene end was trimmed by 2 bases and the J gene end by 10 bases; junction bases not matched to a gene: 2. CDR3: CASSLRDRGIQYF. The CDR3 DNA sequence: TGTGCCAGCAGTTTAAGGGACAGGGGAATTCAGTACTTC.

This chain connects TRBV4-1 to TRBJ1-1, with 7 bases identical to TRBD1. Germline CDR1 is MGHRA and CDR2 is YSYEKL. This CDR3 is built from 13 residues. Trimming at V came to 8 bases and at J to 0 bases, leaving 3 bases not matched to a gene. The CDR3 is CASQDRLNTEAFF. The CDR3 DNA reads as TGCGCCAGCCAGGACAGGTTGAACACTGAAGCTTTCTTT.

V gene TRBV6-6 combines with J gene TRBJ2-7, with D uncertain. Looked up from germline, CDR1 is MNHNY and CDR2 is SVGAGI (reference sequence). The CDR3 totals 13 residues. V gave up 2 bases and J gave up 12 bases, with 17 bases separating them. CDR3 DNA sequence: TGTGCCAGCAGTTACCAGCCAGAACTGAGACGGTACTTC. Translating it yields CASSYQPELRRYF.

This clonotype was detected a few times. The chain combines TRBV12-3 or TRBV12-4 with TRBJ2-6; maybe TRBD1 (7 bases). Trimming took off 5 bases at V and 0 bases at J, with 17 bases between the two ends. The CDR3 consists of 18 residues. The CDR3 bases are TGTGCCAGCAGTCTTAAGGGGGGACAGAGCTCTGGGGCCAACGTCCTGACTTTC. It codes for CASSLKGGQSSGANVLTF.

In its sample, this clonotype was seen many times. The CDR3 spells CASSFYRDISETQYF. CDR3 sequence (DNA): TGTGCCAGCAGCTTTTATAGGGATATCTCCGAGACCCAGTACTTC. The V call is TRBV7-8, the J call TRBJ2-5; no firm D call. V shed 3 bases and J shed 5 bases, with 16 bases lying between them. The CDR3 extends over 15 amino acids. The germline gives CDR1 SGHVS, CDR2 FQNEAQ.

There are a few counts of this clonotype. The rearrangement uses TRBV4-1 and TRBJ2-5; 13 bases agree with TRBD2. The CDR3 has 17 residues. Per germline, CDR1 MGHRA and CDR2 YSYEKL. Trimming at V came to 4 bases and at J to 1 base, leaving 6 bases not matched to a gene. The CDR3 loop reads CASSLGLAGVRQETQYF. The CDR3 DNA follows: TGCGCCAGCAGCCTCGGACTAGCGGGGGTCCGCCAAGAGACCCAGTACTTC.